Below, one TCR beta chain is given with its context. Its antigen has not been determined. The record has no base qualities; no much larger clone is one base away. In total, more than 500 healthy bone marrow donors made up the cohort. All cohort members were sampled while nominally healthy, although unrecorded immune exposures were likely present. The donor was CMV seronegative and was included in the group of around 320 seronegative cohort members. A peripheral blood sample was provided by each donor, and peripheral blood mononuclear cells were used for TCR beta sequencing. The Qiagen DNeasy Blood Extraction Kit was used to extract genomic DNA from the blood cell samples. CDR1 and CDR2, per the germline V gene, are LGHNT and FRNRAP. The cysteine opens and the phenylalanine closes a CDR3 of 16 amino acids. The only DNA kept is the CDR3, 48 bases in frame from the first base. V drops 0 bases and J drops 8 bases, leaving 16 bases in between.

The receptor library was made with the immunoSEQ multiplex PCR assay. The multiplex PCR relied on a mix of 60 forward primers for TCR Vbeta segments and 13 reverse primers for TCR Jbeta segments. Amplification of the CDR3 region of rearranged TCR beta genes was performed with a multiplex PCR assay on genomic DNA. The amplified TCR beta libraries were sequenced on the Illumina HiSeq System as 87-base-pair reads. Regarding the original processing steps: A later analysis tallied around 80 million unique TCR beta chains across the approximately 670 repertoires, and some 10 million of those chains were shared by two or more donors. Raw reads were error-corrected and collapsed into unique sequences with a nearest-neighbor algorithm that merged closely related sequences to remove PCR and sequencing errors. Alignment of CDR3 sequences to IMGT reference sequences was used to assign V, D and J gene segments. For a sequence to be retained, a match of at least six nucleotides was required to both a V gene segment and a J gene segment. Rearrangements were called productive when the CDR3 lacked stop codons and stayed in frame with V and J; all others were non-productive. CDR3 was defined according to IMGT convention as the region running from the second conserved V-encoded cysteine to the conserved J-encoded phenylalanine. The earlier analysis of approximately 500 of the donors excluded sequences that lacked an unambiguous match to a single V gene segment. In an earlier analysis of 450 to 700 of the donors, V segments were called functional above 56.7% productive rearrangements and were called segregating when the between-donor standard deviation exceeded 5%. A statistical classification framework was developed to diagnose cytomegalovirus status using the catalog of TCR beta chain sequences. In a later analysis, V and J genes were assigned by comparing TCR nucleotide sequences against IMGT/GENE-DB human TR gene sequences. The TCRdist pipeline was used in a later analysis to assign CDR3 sequences and most-parsimonious VDJ recombination scenarios. In a later analysis, each TCR beta chain was defined by its CDR3 amino acid sequence together with its V-gene family, and reads without a unique V-gene family were excluded. A later analysis removed nearly 600 highly shared, low-generation-probability nucleotide sequences to deal with suspected cross-contamination and a sequencing artifact. In a later analysis, a clonal expansion index was calculated for each public chain from normalized within-repertoire ranks of inferred template counts. Generation probabilities in a later analysis came from a VDJ recombination model fitted to out-of-frame rearrangements, and those results were checked against IGoR. In a later analysis, hypergeometric tests were used to score TCR-TCR, TCR-HLA and TCR-CMV co-occurrence, with a repertoire-size bias correction applied to TCR pairs. False discovery rates were estimated in a later analysis by permuting HLA or CMV assignments 20 times. In a later analysis, co-occurring TCRs were grouped with DBSCAN, and TCRdist sequence similarity was added when clustering was performed within HLA-allele-positive subsets. Co-occurrence clustering excluded repertoires with fewer than 30,000 or more than 120,000 public chains, plus five with anomalous nucleotide sharing. Entries here come from immuneACCESS through TCRdb and include only in-frame sequences with V and J called. Some clones fail to appear in such tables; in the studies checked, an unresolved V gene covers under half of the shortfall, and the cause of the remainder is unknown. V, J and clone size are taken as reported in that table, and D and trimming were inferred from the DNA itself. Within this sample are around 100,000 clones, with approximately 70% of them counted one time only. The ten biggest clones cover roughly 0.87% of the sample.

The source of the sample is a study of cytomegalovirus exposure and HLA in healthy donors (dated by TCRdb to about 2017). About the full investigation: In an earlier analysis of under 750 of the donors, roughly 300 Gb of sequence data and 117 million unique TCR beta sequences from about 190 million T cells were reported. An early release that covered fewer than 750 HLA-typed donors contained approximately 300 gigabases of sequencing data and roughly 84 million unique TCR sequences. Among the approximately 420 genotyped donors, about 85% belonged to the genetic ancestry cluster associated with self-reported Caucasian donors. The study aimed to test whether cataloging public T cell receptors could reveal signatures of past pathogen exposure. The study used immunosequencing to profile the T cell repertoires of 670 or so subjects and linked those repertoires to cytomegalovirus serostatus. Along with the approximately 650-subject first cohort, a separate validation cohort of some 130 different subjects was used. The study combined high-throughput TCR immunosequencing, statistical association of individual TCRs with disease status, and machine learning to predict cytomegalovirus infection status. To study patterns of TCR occurrence, a later analysis re-analyzed previously published TCR beta repertoires from under 750 donors and added high-resolution HLA genotyping. Rather than using new phenotypic data, the later analysis identified candidate immune exposures from TCR beta sequences and from how often those sequences occurred across donors. To decide whether each TCR beta V gene segment behaved as functional or pseudogenic, an earlier analysis of 587 of the donors relied on high-throughput TCR beta sequencing. Donor age, sex, ethnicity and CMV serostatus were collected together with the repertoire data. A later genetic analysis took genome-wide SNP genotypes for about three fifths of the 666 donors and used that subset as a discovery cohort. All discovery cohort repertoires had been generated using a single sequencing platform. HLA typing covered class I and class II loci at four-digit resolution. Typing coverage varied by locus: roughly 629-640 donors for A, B, C, DRB1 and DQB1; roughly 560 for DQA1; over 600 for DPA1; around 490 for DPB1. Several DR-DQ haplotypes were handled as single units for association and clustering because linkage in the cohort was strong. On average, roughly 250,000 unique TCR beta nucleotide sequences were sequenced per donor among a few hundred genotyped donors of the cohort, with around 19% of those sequences being non-productive.

Overall study results and their limits: A few of the identified cytomegalovirus-associated TCR beta chains were confirmed in vitro to be specific for cytomegalovirus antigens. In both the original and validation cohorts, the classifier was reported to diagnose cytomegalovirus status with high specificity and sensitivity. An association between a missense DCLRE1C variant and V-gene and J-gene trimming of TCR beta chains was found in a later genetic analysis and replicated in an independent cohort. Sequencing depth was assumed to be roughly uniform across donors in the presence/absence analyses, though that assumption may not hold. A later analysis found that TCR association rates varied across HLA loci, with DRB1 alleles showing the most associated TCRs and HLA-C alleles the fewest. The 87-base-pair reads could not distinguish some IMGT-functional V segments, including TRBV6-2 and TRBV6-3, so those segments were excluded. According to a later analysis, most CMV-associated TCR beta chains appeared to be HLA-restricted, and the HLA associations seemed to be driven largely by CMV exposure. Across donors, most TCR sequences were observed very rarely, whereas some public TCRs were present in many individuals. CMV serostatus was the only immune exposure information available for the cohort. Compared with the roughly 600-donor mean, donors in an Asian-associated ancestry cluster had fewer N-insertions in productive TCRs, according to a later genetic analysis. Because HLA typing was unavailable for some donors at each locus, only the typed subset was used in association tests. A later analysis reported that several top co-occurrence clusters appeared linked to parvovirus B19, influenza, CMV and Epstein-Barr virus. A further reported finding was that TCR beta sequences accurately predicted the HLA-A and HLA-B alleles for most subjects in the first cohort. An earlier analysis of around 500 of the donors showed that most TCR beta V segments appeared in productive rearrangements either about 87% or about 30% of the time, which broadly matched IMGT annotations. When HLA alleles, especially DR and DQ, strongly co-occurred, attributing TCR associations to individual alleles was difficult. In the study, 150 to 200 TCR beta chains were listed as associated with cytomegalovirus. Only TCR beta chains were sequenced in this cohort, and the absence of alpha or paired-chain data limited detectable features. In a later analysis, HLA-associated TCR beta chains were found to be more clonally expanded and to have lower generation probabilities than equally common non-associated chains. The authors suggested that the approach could potentially be extended to other disease states and immunological phenotypes. The earlier analysis of approximately 560 of the donors excluded around 17 rarely observed V segments, including chromosome 9 orphons, because counts were too low. Specific HLA alleles were associated with 15,000 to 20,000 TCR beta sequences at a false discovery rate of 0.05 in a later analysis. Linkage disequilibrium might explain the correlated functional status among segregating V segments, but an unknown experimental factor could not be excluded. A cluster of highly shared sequence variants was judged likely to be a technical artifact of the sequencing pipeline.

This clonotype was sampled from a woman aged 25-40 years in good health and CMV-seronegative. The V gene is TRBV12-5 and the J gene is TRBJ2-2; D gene: possibly TRBD2, on 5 matching bases. The sequenced sample was PBMCs. The CDR3 loop reads CASGLVLSSSTGELFF. The sequenced DNA is TGTGCTAGTGGTTTGGTACTGTCTAGCTCAACGGGGGAGCTGTTTTTT.